Each of the 26 T cell receptor beta chains below was sequenced from the same sample in a study of cytomegalovirus exposure and HLA in healthy donors. PCR used 60 Vbeta primers and 13 Jbeta primers. The data were produced by immunoSEQ multiplex PCR, yet TCRdb's version contains in-frame clones alone and is incomplete. The sample has 100,000 to 150,000 clones, and its top ten clones hold approximately 1.6%. The sample comprised PBMCs. The source of these receptors is a woman aged 40 to 50 in good health and CMV-seropositive.

The chain employs TRBV5-6 and TRBJ2-2; the match to TRBD1 covers 9 bases. The length of the CDR3 is 17 residues. Trimming removed 6 bases from V and 3 bases from J; junction bases left unmatched: 12. Germline CDR1 SGHDT, CDR2 YYEEEE. CDR3 loop: CASIVPGRDRDTGELFF. CDR3 nucleotides: TGTGCCAGCATCGTCCCCGGTAGGGACAGGGACACCGGGGAGCTGTTTTTT.

The chain uses TRBV21-1 and TRBJ1-2; TRBD1 reflects the table's D call only, with no check against the DNA. TRBV21-1 is described as a pseudogene. The CDR3 totals 20 residues. CDR3 bases: TGTGCCAGCAGCAAAGATGGAGAAGGACAGGGGGCGCATCCGCACTATGGCTACACCTTC. It encodes CASSKDGEGQGAHPHYGYTF.

This chain connects TRBV9 to TRBJ2-3; D not resolved. The V gene lost 2 bases and the J gene lost 5 bases, with 9 bases spanning the gap. CDR3 length: 13 amino acids. The germline gives CDR1 SGDLS, CDR2 YYNGEE. CDR3 loop: CASSVNFGDTQYF. CDR3 DNA sequence: TGTGCCAGCAGCGTTAACTTCGGAGATACGCAGTATTTT.

This chain connects TRBV5-6 to TRBJ2-7; 7 nucleotides match TRBD1. Germline assignment: CDR1 SGHDT and CDR2 YYEEEE. The J segment lost 4 bases and the V segment lost 3 bases, leaving 4 bases of the junction unmatched. This CDR3 region has 13 residues. CDR3 residues: CASSSLDRYEQYF. The CDR3, as DNA: TGTGCCAGCAGCTCCCTGGACAGGTACGAGCAGTACTTC. Looking up the rest from reference TRBV5-6 and TRBJ2-7 gives the full variable domain: DAGVTQSPTHLIKTRGQQVTLRCSPKSGHDTVSWYQQALGQGPQFIFQYYEEEERQRGNFPDRFSGHQFPNYSSELNVNALLLGDSALYLCASSSLDRYEQYFGPGTRLTVT.

V gene TRBV5-1 combines with J gene TRBJ2-7; D might be TRBD2 (5 bases). Germline V lookup: CDR1 SGHRS, CDR2 YFSETQ. Trimming stripped 5 bases from V and 2 bases from J, with 11 bases between. This CDR3 contains 13 residues. The CDR3 is CASREAGPYEQYF. As DNA, the CDR3 is TGCGCCAGCAGAGAGGCGGGCCCCTACGAGCAGTACTTC. Looking up the rest from reference TRBV5-1 and TRBJ2-7 gives the full variable domain: KAGVTQTPRYLIKTRGQQVTLSCSPISGHRSVSWYQQTPGQGLQFLFEYFSETQRNKGNFPGRFSGRQFSNSRSEMNVSTLELGDSALYLCASREAGPYEQYFGPGTRLTVT.

The gene calls are TRBV25-1 and TRBJ1-1; D perhaps matches TRBD1 (6 bases). The germline CDR1 and CDR2 sequences are MGHDK and SYGVNS. V lost 5 bases and J 4 bases, leaving 14 bases between the germline ends. The CDR3 runs to 14 residues. The CDR3 nucleotides read TGTGCCAGCAGTCAAGGGGGGGTACTCACTGAAGCTTTCTTT. Encoded protein: CASSQGGVLTEAFF.

The chain couples TRBV19 to TRBJ1-2, with 9 bases lining up with TRBD1. The CDR3 runs 15 residues. Germline assignment: CDR1 LNHDA and CDR2 SQIVND (reference sequence). V gave up 7 bases and J gave up 4 bases; unmatched junction bases: 10. The CDR3 is CASTGTGTSVYGYTF. The CDR3 nucleotides are TGTGCCAGTACCGGGACAGGGACTTCTGTCTATGGCTACACCTTC.

As DNA, the CDR3 is TGTGCCAGCAGTGCGCAAGGGGGTATGAACACTGAAGCTTTCTTT. Protein: CASSAQGGMNTEAFF. This rearrangement joins TRBV25-1 to TRBJ1-1; D may be TRBD1 (6 bases). Germline CDR1 MGHDK, CDR2 SYGVNS. The CDR3 totals 15 residues. The V gene lost 4 bases and the J gene lost 0 bases, with 12 bases spanning the gap.

The CDR3 DNA reads as TGCGCCAGCAGCTTGGCCGCAGTTTCCTACGAGCAGTACTTC. Amino acids: CASSLAAVSYEQYF. This chain connects TRBV5-1 to TRBJ2-7; D gene unclear. The germline CDR1 and CDR2 sequences are SGHRS and YFSETQ. Trimming removed 0 bases at V and 1 base at J, with 8 bases between. This CDR3 has 14 residues. The full variable domain, with the rest looked up from reference TRBV5-1 and TRBJ2-7, is KAGVTQTPRYLIKTRGQQVTLSCSPISGHRSVSWYQQTPGQGLQFLFEYFSETQRNKGNFPGRFSGRQFSNSRSEMNVSTLELGDSALYLCASSLAAVSYEQYFGPGTRLTVT.

The rearrangement links TRBV27 to TRBJ2-2, with TRBD1 matching 9 bases. Trimming at V came to 1 base and at J to 6 bases, leaving 6 bases not matched to a gene. The germline V gene encodes CDR1 MNHEY and CDR2 SMNVEV (reference sequence). The CDR3 loop spans 16 amino acids. In nucleotides, the CDR3 is TGTGCCAGCAGTTTATGGGGACAGGGAATCCCCGGGGAGCTGTTTTTT. As protein: CASSLWGQGIPGELFF.

This chain's CDR3 is CATSRTPGLGGNEQFF. The CDR3 bases are TGTGCCACCAGCAGAACCCCGGGACTAGGGGGTAATGAGCAGTTCTTC. The rearrangement joins TRBV15 to TRBJ2-1, with TRBD2 identical over 8 bases. The germline V gene encodes CDR1 LNHNV and CDR2 YYDKDF (reference sequence). V lost 2 bases, J lost 7 bases, and 10 bases stayed unmatched. CDR3 length equals 16 residues.

This chain links TRBV5-6 with TRBJ2-5, with a possible D match to TRBD2 (5 bases). Matching the DNA end better, TRBJ2-7 makes the J call doubtful. This CDR3 contains 15 residues. The germline gives CDR1 SGHDT, CDR2 YYEEEE. The CDR3 sequence: CASSLGGGGYSEQYF. Here the CDR3 DNA reads TGTGCCAGCAGCTTGGGTGGCGGCGGGTATAGCGAGCAGTACTTC.

This chain joins TRBV28 and TRBJ1-4; D possibly corresponds to TRBD1 (6 bases). Germline CDR1 reads MDHEN; CDR2 reads SYDVKM. V lost 6 bases and J 5 bases, leaving 13 bases between the germline ends. This CDR3 comprises 14 residues. The CDR3: CASRRQVLNEKLFF. The CDR3 DNA follows: TGTGCCAGCAGACGACAGGTCCTAAATGAAAAACTGTTTTTT.

V usage is TRBV7-9 and J usage is TRBJ1-3; D might be TRBD1 (6 bases). CDR3 length: 16 amino acids. CDR1 and CDR2 from the germline V gene are SEHNR and FQNEAQ (reference sequence). V was trimmed by 6 bases and J by 2 bases, leaving 17 bases between them. Written as DNA, the CDR3 is TGTGCCAGCAGAAACATGGGGGGGCCGACTGGAAACACCATATATTTT. Amino acid sequence: CASRNMGGPTGNTIYF.

The rearrangement links TRBV27 to TRBJ2-5, with TRBD1 identical over 9 bases. Germline-derived CDR1 and CDR2 are MNHEY and SMNVEV (reference sequence). J lost 1 base, V lost 6 bases, and 12 bases had no gene match. The CDR3 has 17 amino acids. CDR3 residues: CASSLGTGNRVQETQYF. In DNA, the CDR3 is TGTGCCAGCAGCCTGGGGACAGGGAACAGGGTCCAAGAGACCCAGTACTTC.

The chain links TRBV30 to TRBJ2-7; TRBD1 aligns across 9 bases. The length of the CDR3 is 15 residues. From germline, CDR1 is GTSNPN and CDR2 SVGIG (reference sequence). V shed 3 bases, J shed 5 bases, and the junction held 11 bases outside the gene matches. Written as DNA, the CDR3 is TGTGCCTGGAGGAGGGACAGGGTAGGTATCCACGAGCAGTACTTC. The encoded protein is CAWRRDRVGIHEQYF.

The CDR3 DNA sequence: TGTGCCAGCAGCGTAGCGACAGTCACCGGGGAGCTGTTTTTT. Its translation: CASSVATVTGELFF. The chain has TRBV9 and TRBJ2-2; D possibly corresponds to TRBD1 (5 bases). The CDR3 extends over 14 amino acids. V gave up 0 bases and J gave up 4 bases, with 7 bases separating them. The germline V gene has CDR1 SGDLS and CDR2 YYNGEE. Looking up the rest from reference TRBV9 and TRBJ2-2 gives the full variable domain: DSGVTQTPKHLITATGQRVTLRCSPRSGDLSVYWYQQSLDQGLQFLIQYYNGEERAKGNILERFSAQQFPDLHSELNLSSLELGDSALYFCASSVATVTGELFFGEGSRLTVL.

The chain has TRBV20-1 and TRBJ2-7; perhaps TRBD1 as D (7 bases). The CDR3 totals 11 residues. Trimming stripped 4 bases from V and 8 bases from J, with 12 bases between. Germline V lookup: CDR1 DFQATT, CDR2 SNEGSKA (reference sequence). For the CDR3, the DNA is TGCAGTGCTACCTCAGGGGGGAAGCAGTACTTC. This encodes CSATSGGKQYF.

The chain recombines TRBV28 with TRBJ2-7; D perhaps matches TRBD2 (6 bases). Trimming removed 8 bases at V and 0 bases at J, with 14 bases between. Germline V gene lookup returns CDR1 MDHEN and CDR2 SYDVKM. The CDR3 extends over 14 amino acids. The CDR3 reads CASSKGLASYEQYF. CDR3 in DNA: TGTGCCAGCTCAAAGGGACTTGCCTCCTACGAGCAGTACTTC.

The chain carries TRBV6-1 and TRBJ2-2, with a weak D call TRBD1 (6 bases). Trimming took 5 bases from V and 5 from J, leaving 9 bases between them. Per the germline V gene, CDR1 is MNHNS and CDR2 is SASEGT. The CDR3 length is 13 residues. Here the CDR3 reads CASSRTVTGELFF. The DNA for the CDR3 is TGTGCCAGCAGTCGGACAGTGACCGGGGAGCTGTTTTTT.

V is TRBV10-3 and J is TRBJ2-1; 10 bases are a match to TRBD1. Germline CDR1 ENHRY, CDR2 SYGVKD. The V segment lost 10 bases and the J segment 3 bases; nucleotides outside the gene matches: 6. The CDR3 contains 14 residues. The DNA for the CDR3 is TGTGCCACCGGACAGGGGGAATTCTACAATGAGCAGTTCTTC. Its translation: CATGQGEFYNEQFF.

The chain recombines TRBV5-1 with TRBJ2-7; 8 nucleotides match TRBD2. Losses at the gene ends were 5 bases for V and 4 bases for J; bases not matched to a gene: 11. Germline CDR1 SGHRS, CDR2 YFSETQ. This CDR3 contains 15 residues. CDR3 DNA: TGCGCCAGCAGTATGTCATGGGCGGGAGGATACGAGCAGTACTTC. This sequence encodes CASSMSWAGGYEQYF.

The gene calls are TRBV27 and TRBJ2-7, with D perhaps TRBD2 (6 bases). Per germline, CDR1 MNHEY and CDR2 SMNVEV (reference sequence). V lost 5 bases to trimming and J lost 1 base, with 9 bases between them. The CDR3 has 13 residues. As DNA, the CDR3 is TGTGCCAGCAGTGGCGGGACTTCCTACGAGCAGTACTTC. This gives the protein CASSGGTSYEQYF.

The chain couples TRBV5-8 to TRBJ2-5; TRBD1 agrees at 7 bases. The ends lost 1 base at V and 5 bases at J; junction bases unmatched: 8. The V gene's germline CDR1 is SGHTS and CDR2 YDEGEE. CDR3 length: 15 residues. Here the CDR3 DNA reads TGTGCCAGCAGCTTGCCCACAGGGGTCGCGGAGACCCAGTACTTC. Its protein is CASSLPTGVAETQYF.

The CDR3 loop is CASPGTIPYEQYF. CDR3 sequence (DNA): TGTGCCAGTCCCGGGACAATTCCCTACGAGCAGTACTTC. The chain couples TRBV11-3 to TRBJ2-7; tentative D call: TRBD1 (6 bases). Trimming stripped 9 bases from V and 2 bases from J, with 14 bases between. Germline V gene lookup returns CDR1 SGHNT and CDR2 YENEEA. This CDR3 region has 13 residues.

The rearrangement uses TRBV13 and TRBJ2-3; TRBD1 matches 8 bases. The trim removed 2 bases at V and 1 base at J, leaving 2 bases unmatched. The CDR3 has 15 amino acids. In germline, CDR1 is PRHDT, CDR2 FYEKMQ (reference sequence). The CDR3 spells CASSLPTGGTDTQYF. The CDR3 bases are TGTGCCAGCAGCTTACCGACAGGGGGCACAGATACGCAGTATTTT.